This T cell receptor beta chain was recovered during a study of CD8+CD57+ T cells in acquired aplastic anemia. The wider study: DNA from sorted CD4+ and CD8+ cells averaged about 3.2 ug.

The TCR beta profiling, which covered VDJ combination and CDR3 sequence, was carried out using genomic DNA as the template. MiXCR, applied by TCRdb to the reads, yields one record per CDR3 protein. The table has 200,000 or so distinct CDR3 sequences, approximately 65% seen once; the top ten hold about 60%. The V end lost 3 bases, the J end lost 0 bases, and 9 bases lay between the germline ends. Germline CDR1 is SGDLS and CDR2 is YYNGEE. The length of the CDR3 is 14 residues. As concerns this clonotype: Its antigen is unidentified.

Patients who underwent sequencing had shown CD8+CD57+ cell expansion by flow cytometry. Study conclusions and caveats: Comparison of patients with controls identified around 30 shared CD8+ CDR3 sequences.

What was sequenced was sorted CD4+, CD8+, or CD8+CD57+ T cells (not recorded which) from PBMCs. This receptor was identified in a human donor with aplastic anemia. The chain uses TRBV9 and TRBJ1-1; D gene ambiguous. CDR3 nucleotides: TGTGCCAGCAGCGGCCCAGCCCTGAACACTGAAGCTTTCTTT. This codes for CASSGPALNTEAFF.